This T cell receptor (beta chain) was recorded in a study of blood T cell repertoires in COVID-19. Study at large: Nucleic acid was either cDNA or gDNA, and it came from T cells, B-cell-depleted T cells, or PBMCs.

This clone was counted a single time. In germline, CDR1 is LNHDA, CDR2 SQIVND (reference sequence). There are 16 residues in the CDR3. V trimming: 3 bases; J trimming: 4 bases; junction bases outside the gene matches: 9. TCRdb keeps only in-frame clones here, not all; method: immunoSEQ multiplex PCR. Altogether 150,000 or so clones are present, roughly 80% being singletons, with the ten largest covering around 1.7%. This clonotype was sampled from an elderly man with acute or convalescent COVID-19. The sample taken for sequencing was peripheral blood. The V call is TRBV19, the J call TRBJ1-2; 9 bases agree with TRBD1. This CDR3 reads CASSIGDREAVYGYTF. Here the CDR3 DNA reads TGTGCCAGTAGTATTGGGGACAGGGAAGCTGTCTATGGCTACACCTTC.